The clone carrying this TCR beta chain came up a few times. TCRdb reprocessed the 5' RACE reads with MiXCR, giving one entry per CDR3 protein. The table has 350,000 or so distinct CDR3 sequences, over 20% seen once; the top ten hold approximately 12%. V lost 6 bases to trimming and J lost 5 bases, with 10 bases between them. The CDR3 is 11 residues long. Looked up from germline, CDR1 is SQVTM and CDR2 is ANQGSEA. This entry comes from a study of T-cell memory formation after mild COVID-19. The sample was PBMCs or a T cell subset sorted from them (not recorded which). The sequence was obtained from an adult woman who had mild COVID-19 (a few samples of this study predate the infection). Cell type and time point are not known. The V gene is TRBV29-1, the J gene TRBJ1-1; unclear D gene. The CDR3 nucleotides are TGCAGCGTCCAATTTACGACTGAAGCTTTCTTT. Translating gives CSVQFTTEAFF.